The clone carrying this T cell receptor (beta chain) was seen more than once but under ten times. What it binds is unknown. PCR primers comprised 60 Vbeta and 13 Jbeta primers. Some clones are missing from TCRdb's copy, which holds only in-frame ones; the method was immunoSEQ multiplex PCR. The sample consists of tens of thousands of clones, roughly 76% of them appearing once. This sample is part of a study of cytomegalovirus exposure and HLA in healthy donors. Study results and caveats: Most TCR sequences were uncommon, yet certain public TCRs appeared in many donors. The study labeled fewer than 200 TCR beta chains cytomegalovirus-associated.

CDR3 length: 13 amino acids. Per the germline V gene, CDR1 is MNHNS and CDR2 is SASEGT. The V end was cut by 0 bases, the J end by 8 bases, with 10 bases between. The TCR was taken from a male donor in good health and CMV-seronegative. The sample comprised PBMCs. This chain links TRBV6-1 with TRBJ1-2; D uncertain. Here the CDR3 reads CASSEARGEGYTF. The CDR3 coding sequence is TGTGCCAGCAGTGAAGCGCGGGGAGAGGGCTACACCTTC.